These 11 T cell receptor beta chains came from one sample sequenced in a study of T cells in localized non-small cell lung cancer. The table came from immunoSEQ multiplex PCR; TCRdb's copy has only in-frame clones and leaves some out. The table has tens of thousands of clones, 85% to 90% seen once. Sequenced material: PBMCs, taken before any cancer treatment. The receptors stem from a man aged 35 to 70 with stage II squamous cell lung carcinoma.

J is TRBJ2-3 and V is TRBV11-3; D call uncertain. This CDR3 has 13 amino acids. The germline CDR1 and CDR2 sequences are SGHNT and YENEEA. V gave up 0 bases and J gave up 9 bases, with 10 bases separating them. The CDR3 here is CASSLDHRGTQYF. The CDR3 nucleotides are TGTGCCAGCAGCTTAGATCACCGTGGGACGCAGTATTTT.

The V call is TRBV19, the J call TRBJ2-3; no clear D gene. Germline-derived CDR1 and CDR2 are LNHDA and SQIVND (reference sequence). V was pared by 6 bases and J by 1 base, with 8 bases between. This CDR3 has 13 residues. CDR3 protein: CASRGVGTDTQYF. CDR3 nucleotides: TGTGCCAGTAGAGGCGTGGGCACAGATACGCAGTATTTT.

The chain couples TRBV30 to TRBJ2-5, with a possible D match to TRBD2 (6 bases). CDR3 length equals 12 residues. Germline V CDR1 and CDR2: GTSNPN, SVGIG (reference sequence). V lost 4 bases and J lost 3, with 9 bases in between. CDR3 protein: CAWTTSEETQYF. As DNA, the CDR3 is TGTGCCTGGACGACTAGTGAAGAGACCCAGTACTTC.

The chain combines TRBV5-1 with TRBJ1-2; TRBD1 agrees at 9 bases. CDR3 size: 14 residues. The trim removed 2 bases at V and 2 bases at J, leaving 1 base unmatched. Per the germline V gene, CDR1 is SGHRS and CDR2 is YFSETQ. This CDR3 is CASSFGQGNYGYTF. CDR3 DNA: TGCGCCAGCAGCTTTGGACAGGGGAACTATGGCTACACCTTC. The complete variable domain, with remaining parts taken from reference TRBV5-1 and TRBJ1-2, reads KAGVTQTPRYLIKTRGQQVTLSCSPISGHRSVSWYQQTPGQGLQFLFEYFSETQRNKGNFPGRFSGRQFSNSRSEMNVSTLELGDSALYLCASSFGQGNYGYTFGSGTRLTVV.

In the case of this clone: As the CDR3 is not closed by the conserved phenylalanine or tryptophan, this likely results from a read error. No DNA is shown, since the ends of the CDR3 on it are uncertain; the CDR3 is the one TCRdb lists. This chain joins TRBV11-2 and TRBJ1-6; whether TRBD1, the table's D call, matches the DNA was not checked. CDR1 is SGHAT and CDR2 is FQNNGV in the germline V gene. The CDR3 spans 10 residues, counting both ends. The CDR3 sequence is CASSPGTGQL.

This clone was counted between two and nine times. Additional DNA sequences in this sample encode the identical CDR3. The chain uses TRBV6-1 and TRBJ1-2; D unclear. CDR1 is MNHNS, CDR2 SASEGT, per germline. The CDR3 has 13 residues. Trimming removed 1 base from V and 2 bases from J, with 5 bases in between. Here the CDR3 DNA reads TGTGCCAGCAGTGAAGGGGCAAACTATGGCTACACCTTC. It translates to CASSEGANYGYTF.

The gene calls are TRBV7-2 and TRBJ2-3, with 11 bases fitting TRBD2. The germline V gene encodes CDR1 SGHTA and CDR2 FQGNSA. The CDR3 is 17 residues long. Losses at the gene ends were 0 bases for V and 1 base for J; bases not matched to a gene: 3. CDR3 in amino acids: CASSLAGTSGRTDTQYF. As DNA, the CDR3 is TGTGCCAGCAGCTTAGCAGGGACTAGCGGTCGCACAGATACGCAGTATTTT. The variable domain in full, completed from reference TRBV7-2 and TRBJ2-3, reads GAGVSQSPSNKVTEKGKDVELRCDPISGHTALYWYRQSLGQGLEFLIYFQGNSAPDKSGLPSDRFSAERTGGSVSTLTIQRTQQEDSAVYLCASSLAGTSGRTDTQYFGPGTRLTVL.

This chain joins TRBV7-9 and TRBJ2-3; D is possibly TRBD1 or TRBD2 (6 bases each). The CDR3 loop spans 14 amino acids. V was clipped by 4 bases and J by 2 bases, with 10 bases between them. Germline loops: CDR1 SEHNR, CDR2 FQNEAQ (reference sequence). The CDR3 bases are TGTGCCAGCAGCTCTAGGGGGGCCACAGATACGCAGTATTTT. The encoded protein is CASSSRGATDTQYF.

The V and J genes are TRBV18 and TRBJ1-1; a weak D match, TRBD1 (5 bases). This CDR3 comprises 15 residues. V lost 3 bases, J lost 1 base, and 12 bases lay in between. CDR1 is KGHSH, CDR2 LQKENI, per germline. The CDR3 nucleotides are TGTGCCAGCTCACCTTACGGAGACAGGAACACTGAAGCTTTCTTT. It codes for CASSPYGDRNTEAFF.

V is TRBV19 and J is TRBJ1-4; D is undetermined. From germline, CDR1 is LNHDA and CDR2 SQIVND (reference sequence). The CDR3 is 14 amino acids. V lost 1 base and J 8 bases, leaving 11 bases between the germline ends. The CDR3 DNA is TGTGCCAGTAGTATAGTCAGGCCTGGAGAAAAACTGTTTTTT. Translating gives CASSIVRPGEKLFF.

This chain connects TRBV29-1 to TRBJ2-6, with D maybe TRBD1 (5 bases). Trimming cost V 0 bases and J 0 bases, with 9 bases left between them. Germline V CDR1 and CDR2: SQVTM, ANQGSEA. CDR3 length: 16 residues. CDR3 sequence: CSVEEPTASGANVLTF. CDR3 bases: TGCAGCGTTGAAGAACCGACAGCCTCTGGGGCCAACGTCCTGACTTTC.